This entry is about one T cell receptor (beta chain). The sample is drawn from a study of blood T cell repertoires in COVID-19. Overall study context: Nucleic acid was either cDNA or gDNA, and it came from T cells, B-cell-depleted T cells, or PBMCs.

Germline CDR1 and CDR2: SGDLS and YYNGEE. Trimming took off 2 bases at V and 4 bases at J, with 15 bases between the two ends. The CDR3 consists of 15 residues. TCRdb's table, derived via immunoSEQ multiplex PCR, lists solely in-frame clones and lacks some. The sample lists about 60,000 clones, around 86% occurring once. The origin of this receptor is a man aged 40-55 years with acute or convalescent COVID-19. The V gene is TRBV9, the J gene TRBJ1-1, with D tentatively TRBD1 (6 bases). The sample was peripheral blood. The CDR3 DNA reads as TGTGCCAGCAGCGTTTCGGACAGCCGAGGCACTGAAGCTTTCTTT. Translating it yields CASSVSDSRGTEAFF.